The present T cell receptor beta chain was sequenced within a study of vaccination and CD4 T cells after COVID-19. The overall study: Two mRNA vaccine doses were given, either BNT162b2 or mRNA-1273.

On this clonotype itself: The antigen remains undetermined.

Treatment indicated: roughly 11-day PBMC culture with coronavirus spike peptide pools or control peptides (ViraFEST assay). Trimming took 0 bases from V and 7 from J, leaving 13 bases between them. The CDR3 consists of 15 residues. Looked up from germline, CDR1 is MNHEY and CDR2 is SVGEGT. Cultured CD4+ T-cell DNA underwent Oncomine TCR Beta short-read sequencing. One entry per CDR3 protein, called by TCRdb with MiXCR from the PCR reads. The data hold under 25,000 distinct CDR3 sequences, with about three quarters observed a single time. V usage is TRBV6-2 or TRBV6-3 and J usage is TRBJ1-5; D not resolved. The sequencing here drew on CD4+ T cells from blood, cultured in vitro, taken after SARS-CoV-2 vaccination. The TCR comes from a human donor who received a COVID-19 vaccine. This CDR3 reads CASSYSSSFNQPQHF. The DNA of the CDR3 is TGTGCCAGCAGTTACTCGAGCAGCTTTAACCAGCCCCAGCATTTT.